A selection of T cell receptor beta chains follows, all from one sample in a study of identical twins. Each CDR3 protein is one row after TCRdb ran MiXCR on the 5' RACE reads. The table has some 190,000 distinct CDR3 sequences, approximately 16% seen once. This sample also appeared in a second study, on T cells expressing NK-cell markers.

Sequencing was done on a sample of CD8+ T cells sorted from blood. These receptors all stem from a woman aged 18-29 years in good health. Each CDR3 is given with its conserved first and last residue. Each record gives: V gene, D gene, clone size, J gene, CDR3 protein, CDR3 DNA. A D gene is named only where the DNA matches it firmly. Clone size, where shown, is once, few, many, or a class for clones that have expanded.

v_call: TRBV14; d_call: TRBD2; clone_size: many; j_call: TRBJ2-5; cdr3_aa: CASSHLGTSETRQETQYF; cdr3_nt: TGTGCCAGCAGCCACCTCGGGACTAGCGAAACTCGACAAGAGACCCAGTACTTC
v_call: TRBV9; d_call: TRBD2; clone_size: few; j_call: TRBJ2-4; cdr3_aa: CASSVSGSPQNIQYF; cdr3_nt: TGTGCCAGCAGCGTAAGCGGGAGTCCCCAAAACATTCAGTACTTC
v_call: TRBV6-5; d_call: -; clone_size: few; j_call: TRBJ1-2; cdr3_aa: CASSRADYGYTF; cdr3_nt: TGTGCCAGCAGTAGGGCTGACTATGGCTACACCTTC
v_call: TRBV9; d_call: -; clone_size: -; j_call: TRBJ2-3; cdr3_aa: CASSVENSGFTDTQYF; cdr3_nt: TGTGCCAGCAGCGTAGAGAACAGCGGGTTCACAGATACGCAGTATTTT
v_call: TRBV18; d_call: -; clone_size: -; j_call: TRBJ2-5; cdr3_aa: CASSPPLFTQYF; cdr3_nt: TGTGCCAGCTCACCACCTCTTTTTACCCAGTACTTC
v_call: TRBV13; d_call: -; clone_size: -; j_call: TRBJ2-3; cdr3_aa: CASSSVVASTDTQYF; cdr3_nt: TGTGCCAGCAGCTCAGTAGTCGCAAGCACAGATACGCAGTATTTT
v_call: TRBV6-2/TRBV6-3; d_call: TRBD2; clone_size: -; j_call: TRBJ2-7; cdr3_aa: CASSYSGSQYEQYF; cdr3_nt: TGTGCCAGCAGTTACAGCGGGAGTCAATACGAGCAGTACTTC
v_call: TRBV11-1; d_call: -; clone_size: few; j_call: TRBJ2-2; cdr3_aa: CASSFPRSPLRETGELFF; cdr3_nt: TGTGCCAGCAGCTTCCCCCGCTCCCCTCTCCGGGAGACCGGGGAGCTGTTTTTT
v_call: TRBV4-3; d_call: -; clone_size: few; j_call: TRBJ2-2; cdr3_aa: CASSQEGTNTGELFF; cdr3_nt: TGCGCCAGCAGCCAAGAAGGGACCAACACCGGGGAGCTGTTTTTT
v_call: TRBV6-4; d_call: -; clone_size: few; j_call: TRBJ2-2; cdr3_aa: CASSEEPGGPGELFF; cdr3_nt: TGTGCCAGCAGTGAGGAACCAGGGGGGCCCGGGGAGCTGTTTTTT
v_call: TRBV27; d_call: -; clone_size: few; j_call: TRBJ2-1; cdr3_aa: CASSLSNNEQFF; cdr3_nt: TGTGCCAGCAGTTTATCTAACAATGAGCAGTTCTTC
v_call: TRBV27; d_call: TRBD2; clone_size: -; j_call: TRBJ2-7; cdr3_aa: CASSHSGTSSYEQYF; cdr3_nt: TGTGCCAGCAGTCACTCCGGGACTAGCTCCTACGAGCAGTACTTC
v_call: TRBV2; d_call: -; clone_size: few; j_call: TRBJ1-1; cdr3_aa: CASNQGRAFF; cdr3_nt: TGTGCCAGCAATCAGGGTCGAGCTTTCTTT
v_call: TRBV12-3/TRBV12-4; d_call: -; clone_size: -; j_call: TRBJ2-5; cdr3_aa: CASSVTETQYF; cdr3_nt: TGTGCCAGCAGTGTTACAGAGACCCAGTACTTC
v_call: TRBV6-1; d_call: -; clone_size: few; j_call: TRBJ2-1; cdr3_aa: CASNGAEYNEQFF; cdr3_nt: TGTGCCAGCAACGGGGCAGAGTACAATGAGCAGTTCTTC
v_call: TRBV3-1; d_call: -; clone_size: -; j_call: TRBJ2-3; cdr3_aa: CASSQEGLLPSTDTQYF; cdr3_nt: TGTGCCAGCAGCCAAGAAGGGCTACTCCCCAGCACAGATACGCAGTATTTT
v_call: TRBV3-1; d_call: -; clone_size: few; j_call: TRBJ1-2; cdr3_aa: CASSQDLHGYTF; cdr3_nt: TGTGCCAGCAGCCAAGACCTTCATGGCTACACCTTC
v_call: TRBV20-1; d_call: TRBD2; clone_size: few; j_call: TRBJ2-3; cdr3_aa: CSASPSGVTDTQYF; cdr3_nt: TGCAGTGCTAGCCCTAGCGGGGTCACAGATACGCAGTATTTT
v_call: TRBV6-5; d_call: -; clone_size: -; j_call: TRBJ1-2; cdr3_aa: CASTGPYGYTF; cdr3_nt: TGTGCCAGCACTGGCCCCTATGGCTACACCTTC
v_call: TRBV7-6; d_call: -; clone_size: few; j_call: TRBJ2-5; cdr3_aa: CASSLDRGPQETQYF; cdr3_nt: TGTGCCAGCAGCTTAGACCGGGGGCCGCAAGAGACCCAGTACTTC
v_call: TRBV10-3; d_call: -; clone_size: -; j_call: TRBJ2-7; cdr3_aa: CAISESRGSEQYF; cdr3_nt: TGTGCCATCAGTGAGTCTAGGGGTTCCGAGCAGTACTTC
v_call: TRBV5-1; d_call: TRBD2; clone_size: once; j_call: TRBJ2-1; cdr3_aa: CASSLFSGREEQFF; cdr3_nt: TGCGCCAGCAGCTTGTTTAGCGGGAGGGAAGAGCAGTTCTTC
v_call: TRBV20-1; d_call: TRBD2; clone_size: -; j_call: TRBJ2-7; cdr3_aa: CSALRLAGGYEQYF; cdr3_nt: TGCAGTGCCTTACGACTAGCGGGAGGCTACGAGCAGTACTTC
v_call: TRBV11-2; d_call: -; clone_size: -; j_call: TRBJ2-3; cdr3_aa: CASSVLSPQDTQYF; cdr3_nt: TGTGCCAGCAGCGTCCTGTCACCCCAAGATACGCAGTATTTT
v_call: TRBV18; d_call: TRBD2; clone_size: -; j_call: TRBJ2-7; cdr3_aa: CASSPSGSNYYEQYF; cdr3_nt: TGTGCCAGCTCACCTAGCGGGAGTAACTACTACGAGCAGTACTTC
v_call: TRBV12-3/TRBV12-4; d_call: TRBD2; clone_size: few; j_call: TRBJ2-1; cdr3_aa: CASSSPLAGGNHEQFF; cdr3_nt: TGTGCCAGCAGTTCCCCACTAGCGGGAGGTAATCATGAGCAGTTCTTC
v_call: TRBV27; d_call: TRBD1; clone_size: once; j_call: TRBJ2-7; cdr3_aa: CASSTGTGGLYEQYF; cdr3_nt: TGTGCCAGCAGCACCGGGACAGGGGGTCTCTACGAGCAGTACTTC
v_call: TRBV4-3; d_call: -; clone_size: few; j_call: TRBJ1-2; cdr3_aa: CASRSTGDRSSDGYTF; cdr3_nt: TGCGCCAGCAGATCAACAGGCGACAGGTCATCTGATGGCTACACCTTC
v_call: TRBV20-1; d_call: TRBD2; clone_size: -; j_call: TRBJ2-7; cdr3_aa: CSATGTSATYEQYF; cdr3_nt: TGCAGTGCAACCGGGACTAGCGCGACCTACGAGCAGTACTTC
v_call: TRBV12-3/TRBV12-4; d_call: -; clone_size: -; j_call: TRBJ2-7; cdr3_aa: CASSPQGTPEQYF; cdr3_nt: TGTGCCAGCAGTCCTCAGGGAACCCCCGAGCAGTACTTC
v_call: TRBV10-2; d_call: -; clone_size: -; j_call: TRBJ2-7; cdr3_aa: CASSEYTSNEQYF; cdr3_nt: TGCGCCAGCAGTGAGTACACTAGTAACGAGCAGTACTTC
v_call: TRBV5-5; d_call: TRBD1; clone_size: -; j_call: TRBJ2-2; cdr3_aa: CASSLDRGFGGELFF; cdr3_nt: TGTGCCAGCAGCTTGGACAGGGGGTTCGGCGGGGAGCTGTTTTTT
v_call: TRBV27; d_call: TRBD1; clone_size: -; j_call: TRBJ2-7; cdr3_aa: CASSFGTGSGEQYF; cdr3_nt: TGTGCCAGCAGTTTCGGGACAGGGTCTGGCGAGCAGTACTTC
v_call: TRBV10-3; d_call: -; clone_size: few; j_call: TRBJ1-1; cdr3_aa: CAMALDGTEAFF; cdr3_nt: TGTGCCATGGCCTTGGACGGGACTGAAGCTTTCTTT
v_call: TRBV20-1; d_call: -; clone_size: -; j_call: TRBJ2-1; cdr3_aa: CSASRSDGNNEQFF; cdr3_nt: TGCAGTGCTAGTAGAAGTGACGGTAACAATGAGCAGTTCTTC
v_call: TRBV20-1; d_call: -; clone_size: -; j_call: TRBJ1-2; cdr3_aa: CSATGIYGYTF; cdr3_nt: TGCAGTGCTACAGGGATTTATGGCTACACCTTC
v_call: TRBV29-1; d_call: -; clone_size: many; j_call: TRBJ2-1; cdr3_aa: CSVVGLEGPSTSSYNEQFF; cdr3_nt: TGCAGCGTTGTGGGGCTTGAAGGGCCTAGCACGAGCTCCTACAATGAGCAGTTCTTC
v_call: TRBV20-1; d_call: -; clone_size: -; j_call: TRBJ2-4; cdr3_aa: CSARGYIQYF; cdr3_nt: TGCAGTGCTCGAGGGTACATTCAGTACTTC
v_call: TRBV9; d_call: -; clone_size: -; j_call: TRBJ1-1; cdr3_aa: CASRTGGEGTEAFF; cdr3_nt: TGTGCCAGCAGGACGGGGGGGGAGGGCACTGAAGCTTTCTTT